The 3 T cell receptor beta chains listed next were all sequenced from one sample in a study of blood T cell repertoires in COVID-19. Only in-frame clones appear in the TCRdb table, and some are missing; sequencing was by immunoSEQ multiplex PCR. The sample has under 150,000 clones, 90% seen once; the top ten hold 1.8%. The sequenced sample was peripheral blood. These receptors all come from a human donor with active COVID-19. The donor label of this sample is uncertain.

CDR3 sequence (DNA): TGTGCCAGCAGCCCGCATTGGCTCCCAGGGGTCACCGGGGAGCTGTTTTTT. Residues: CASSPHWLPGVTGELFF. The gene calls are TRBV7-2 and TRBJ2-2, with D possibly being TRBD1 (6 bases). Germline values: CDR1 SGHTA, CDR2 FQGNSA. The CDR3 spans 17 residues. Trimming removed 5 bases from V and 4 bases from J, with 20 bases in between.

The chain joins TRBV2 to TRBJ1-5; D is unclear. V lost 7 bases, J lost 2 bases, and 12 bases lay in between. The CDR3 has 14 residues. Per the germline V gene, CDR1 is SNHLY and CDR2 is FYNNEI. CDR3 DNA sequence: TGTGCCAGCACCGCTGGTAGCGGCAATCAGCCCCAGCATTTT. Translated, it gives CASTAGSGNQPQHF.

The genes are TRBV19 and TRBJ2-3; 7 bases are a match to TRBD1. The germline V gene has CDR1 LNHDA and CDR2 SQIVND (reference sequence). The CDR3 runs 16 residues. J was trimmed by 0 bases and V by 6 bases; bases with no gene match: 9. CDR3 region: CASSRGSQTSTDTQYF. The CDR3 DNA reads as TGTGCCAGTAGCAGGGGGTCCCAAACTAGCACAGATACGCAGTATTTT.